These 25 T cell receptor beta chains share one sample of origin, sequenced in a study of naive and memory T cell subsets. An equimolar mix of two oligonucleotides served as the beta constant-region primer for TRBC1 and TRBC2. One entry per CDR3 protein results from TCRdb running MiXCR on the UMI-ligation and nested PCR reads. The sample has around 40,000 distinct CDR3 sequences; 10% to 15% are singletons. Sequenced sample: effector memory CD4+ T cells from blood. Indicated subset: effector memory, CD45RA- CD27-. These receptors were collected from a human donor in good health.

The V and J genes are TRBV29-1 and TRBJ2-7, with 8 bases aligning to TRBD1. CDR1 and CDR2 (germline): SQVTM, ANQGSEA. The CDR3 is 13 residues long. J gave up 3 bases and V 4 bases, and 5 bases lay outside the gene matches. This CDR3 reads CSVVGTGLYEQYF. Here the CDR3 DNA reads TGCAGCGTTGTAGGGACAGGACTCTACGAGCAGTACTTC.

This clonotype was counted between two and nine times. The chain has TRBV7-9 and TRBJ1-6; D is ambiguous. This CDR3 has 13 residues. The V gene's germline CDR1 is SEHNR and CDR2 FQNEAQ (reference sequence). V was trimmed by 1 base and J by 8 bases, leaving 6 bases between them. CDR3 residues: CASSLVEDSPLHF. CDR3 DNA sequence: TGTGCCAGCAGCTTAGTTGAGGATTCACCCCTCCACTTT.

This clonotype was observed a few times. CDR3 sequence: CASSLAGGVYEQYF. The CDR3 region has the DNA TGTGCCAGCAGCTTAGCGGGAGGGGTATACGAGCAGTACTTC. This rearrangement joins TRBV7-6 to TRBJ2-7; 7 nucleotides align to TRBD2. The junction had 3 bases not matched to a gene; V was cut back by 0 bases and J by 4 bases. Per germline, CDR1 SGHVS and CDR2 FNYEAQ. This CDR3 has 14 amino acids.

This clonotype has a count of ten or more. The chain has TRBV20-1 and TRBJ2-3; D is unclear. Germline assignment: CDR1 DFQATT and CDR2 SNEGSKA (reference sequence). The CDR3 length is 15 residues. V shed 0 bases and J shed 0 bases, with 10 bases lying between them. The CDR3: CSARDLGRSTDTQYF. The CDR3 DNA reads as TGCAGTGCTAGAGATCTCGGCAGAAGCACAGATACGCAGTATTTT.

At least ten counts were recorded for this clonotype. The rearrangement uses TRBV6-5 and TRBJ2-3; maybe TRBD1 (5 bases). Germline V gene sequence: CDR1 MNHEY, CDR2 SVGAGI. V was trimmed by 2 bases and J by 2 bases, leaving 11 bases between them. The CDR3 is 15 amino acids. The CDR3 is CASSYATGATDTQYF. The DNA of the CDR3 is TGTGCCAGCAGTTACGCCACAGGAGCCACAGATACGCAGTATTTT.

This clonotype was seen a few times. The chain carries TRBV6-6 and TRBJ1-5, with 9 bases that match TRBD1. J was trimmed by 3 bases and V by 5 bases; bases with no gene match: 5. The CDR3 runs to 15 residues. Germline CDR1 reads MNHNY; CDR2 reads SVGAGI (reference sequence). The CDR3 DNA reads TGTGCCAGCAGTAGCCGGACAGGGGTCAATCAGCCCCAGCATTTT. This translates into CASSSRTGVNQPQHF.

The chain joins TRBV27 to TRBJ2-3, with a tentative D call TRBD2 (6 bases). This CDR3 spans 16 amino acids. Trimming removed 1 base at V and 1 base at J, with 12 bases between. The germline V gene encodes CDR1 MNHEY and CDR2 SMNVEV (reference sequence). CDR3 amino acids: CASSLYVSGRTDTQYF. In nucleotides, the CDR3 is TGTGCCAGCAGTTTATATGTTAGCGGTCGCACAGATACGCAGTATTTT.

The J gene is TRBJ1-6, the V gene TRBV30; possibly TRBD1 for D (5 bases). V lost 0 bases, J lost 8 bases, and 20 bases lay in between. CDR1 is GTSNPN and CDR2 is SVGIG in the germline V gene (reference sequence). The length of the CDR3 is 17 residues. The CDR3 DNA reads as TGTGCCTGGAGTGTCTCACTCCCACGGGGGAACGATTCACCCCTCCACTTT. Protein product: CAWSVSLPRGNDSPLHF.

The rearrangement uses TRBV12-3 or TRBV12-4 and TRBJ1-3; no clear D gene. The CDR3 contains 16 residues. Deletions cut 7 bases from V and 0 bases from J, with 16 bases between. The CDR3 spells CASTLGRRLSGNTIYF. CDR3 sequence (DNA): TGTGCCAGCACCCTAGGTAGAAGGCTCTCTGGAAACACCATATATTTT.

This clonotype came up many times. The V and J genes are TRBV11-2 and TRBJ2-1; D is perhaps TRBD1 or TRBD2 (5 bases each). The CDR3 has 13 residues. Deletions cut 3 bases from V and 4 bases from J, with 7 bases between. Per germline, CDR1 SGHAT and CDR2 FQNNGV. The CDR3 region is CASSLWGYNEQFF. Here the CDR3 DNA reads TGTGCCAGCAGCTTGTGGGGGTACAATGAGCAGTTCTTC.

In DNA form, the CDR3 reads TGTGCCACCAGCAAACTACCAGGCGGGAGGGCCACAGATACGCAGTATTTT. Its protein product is CATSKLPGGRATDTQYF. The chain joins TRBV15 to TRBJ2-3, with 9 bases lining up with TRBD2. J gave up 2 bases and V 4 bases, and 10 bases lay outside the gene matches. The germline gives CDR1 LNHNV, CDR2 YYDKDF (reference sequence). The CDR3 length is 17 residues.

This clonotype has at least ten counts. V usage is TRBV11-2 and J usage is TRBJ2-7; TRBD2 matches 10 bases. Germline CDR1 SGHAT, CDR2 FQNNGV. This CDR3 spans 16 amino acids. Trimming removed 3 bases from V and 2 bases from J; junction bases left unmatched: 7. CDR3 in amino acids: CASSFHGLAVPYEQYF. CDR3 nucleotides: TGTGCCAGCAGCTTCCATGGACTAGCGGTTCCCTACGAGCAGTACTTC.

This clonotype was counted between two and nine times. V is TRBV5-1 and J is TRBJ1-4; weak D call: TRBD1 (5 bases). The CDR3 spans 16 residues. Germline V gives CDR1 SGHRS, CDR2 YFSETQ. V shed 3 bases and J shed 0 bases, with 12 bases lying between them. This chain's CDR3 is CASSWGRMATNEKLFF. DNA of the CDR3: TGCGCCAGCAGCTGGGGACGGATGGCAACTAATGAAAAACTGTTTTTT.

This clonotype was found many times. J is TRBJ2-7 and V is TRBV7-2; 7 bases match TRBD2. The CDR3 has 17 amino acids. The junction had 15 bases not matched to a gene; V was cut back by 1 base and J by 6 bases. The germline CDR1 and CDR2 sequences are SGHTA and FQGNSA. The CDR3 loop is CASSLVAWSGTPGEQYF. The CDR3 DNA sequence: TGTGCCAGCAGCTTAGTGGCTTGGAGCGGGACCCCTGGCGAGCAGTACTTC.

The chain has TRBV6-5 and TRBJ1-2, with D hard to call. V lost 10 bases and J 5 bases, leaving 14 bases between the germline ends. The CDR3 sequence is 12 residues long. Germline V CDR1 and CDR2: MNHEY, SVGAGI. In DNA form, the CDR3 reads TGTGCCACCGCGGACCGAGAATATGGCTACACCTTC. Translating it yields CATADREYGYTF.

This clonotype was observed a handful of times. The rearrangement joins TRBV20-1 to TRBJ2-3; 12 nucleotides match TRBD2. Germline-derived CDR1 and CDR2 are DFQATT and SNEGSKA (reference sequence). The J segment lost 8 bases and the V segment lost 3 bases, leaving 6 bases of the junction unmatched. The CDR3 is made up of 14 amino acids. The CDR3 spells CSARRLAGDATQYF. For the CDR3, the DNA is TGCAGTGCTAGGAGACTAGCGGGAGATGCTACGCAGTATTTT.

The rearrangement uses TRBV28 and TRBJ1-5; unclear D gene. The V gene lost 3 bases and the J gene lost 7 bases, with 10 bases spanning the gap. Germline V gives CDR1 MDHEN, CDR2 SYDVKM. The CDR3 consists of 13 residues. The CDR3 DNA reads as TGTGCCAGCAGTTTTGGTTTGGGCCAGCCCCAGCATTTT. Its translation: CASSFGLGQPQHF.

In regard to this clonotype: A read error may account for a junction end that differs from germline. This rearrangement joins TRBV6-6 to TRBJ2-1, with 7 bases identical to TRBD2. Germline lookup yields CDR1 MNHNY and CDR2 SVGAGI (reference sequence). This CDR3 spans 16 amino acids. The CDR3 coding sequence is TGTGCCAGCAGTTACTCGACTAGCTGGACATCGGCGGGGTTAGTCTTC. Translating gives CASSYSTSWTSAGLVF.

This clonotype has just a few counts. V and J are TRBV29-1 and TRBJ1-4; 7 bases align to TRBD1. The CDR3 has 14 residues. The germline V gene has CDR1 SQVTM and CDR2 ANQGSEA. V was clipped by 7 bases and J by 4 bases; unmatched bases: 9. The CDR3 nucleotides read TGCAGCGCTGGCTTCAGGGGGAATAATGAAAAACTGTTTTTT. It specifies CSAGFRGNNEKLFF.

The gene calls are TRBV2 and TRBJ2-2; D unresolved. V shed 6 bases and J shed 5 bases, with 7 bases lying between them. Germline V CDR1 and CDR2: SNHLY, FYNNEI. The CDR3 has 12 amino acids. CDR3 loop: CASRGYTGELFF. The CDR3 DNA follows: TGTGCCAGCAGAGGTTATACCGGGGAGCTGTTTTTT.

The table lists this clonotype with many counts. The chain has TRBV4-2 and TRBJ2-3; D not certain. The CDR3 consists of 15 residues. V gave up 1 base and J gave up 4 bases, with 12 bases separating them. Looked up from germline, CDR1 is LGHNA and CDR2 is YNFKEQ. The CDR3 region is CASSQAGGVADTQYF. The CDR3 DNA follows: TGTGCCAGCAGCCAAGCCGGCGGCGTTGCAGATACGCAGTATTTT.

The rearrangement uses TRBV6-2 or TRBV6-3 and TRBJ2-4, with 7 bases identical to TRBD1. The CDR3 runs 18 residues. Germline CDR1 MNHEY, CDR2 SVGEGT. The V and J ends lost 2 bases and 0 bases, in that order; junction bases with no gene match: 10. The chain's CDR3 is CASSYTATGPLAKNIQYF. The DNA of the CDR3 is TGTGCCAGCAGTTACACCGCGACAGGGCCCCTAGCCAAAAACATTCAGTACTTC.

This clonotype was found many times. V is TRBV29-1 and J is TRBJ2-1, with 11 bases fitting TRBD2. From germline, CDR1 is SQVTM and CDR2 ANQGSEA. The V segment lost 5 bases and the J segment 9 bases; nucleotides outside the gene matches: 6. This CDR3 comprises 13 residues. CDR3 residues: CSVTTSGTGEQFF. CDR3 DNA: TGCAGCGTTACGACTAGCGGGACAGGTGAGCAGTTCTTC.

The V gene is TRBV6-5, the J gene TRBJ1-6, with TRBD1 matching over 7 bases. V gave up 5 bases and J gave up 10 bases; unmatched junction bases: 11. Germline-derived CDR1 and CDR2 are MNHEY and SVGAGI. This CDR3 region has 15 residues. CDR3 protein: CASSNPGTARSPLHF. The CDR3 nucleotides read TGTGCCAGCAGTAATCCCGGGACAGCTAGGTCACCCCTCCACTTT.

The chain employs TRBV7-3 and TRBJ2-7; 9 positions agree with TRBD1. V gave up 5 bases and J gave up 7 bases; unmatched junction bases: 6. Germline V gene sequence: CDR1 SGHTA, CDR2 FQGTGA. This CDR3 has 13 amino acids. CDR3 sequence (DNA): TGTGCCAGCAGCCGGGGACAGGGCGGAGAGCAGTACTTC. It codes for CASSRGQGGEQYF.